The source of this T cell receptor beta chain is a study of cytomegalovirus exposure and HLA in healthy donors. The CDR3 runs 17 residues. V lost 4 bases and J lost 0, with 18 bases in between. PCR involved 60 Vbeta and 13 Jbeta primers. The protocol was immunoSEQ multiplex PCR, while the TCRdb copy is restricted to in-frame clones and leaves out a portion. The sample lists some 67,000 clones, approximately 81% occurring once. Source material: PBMCs. This receptor was taken from a woman under 40 in good health and CMV-seronegative. J is TRBJ1-1 and V is TRBV23-1; TRBD1 is a possible D gene (5 bases). TRBV23-1 is an ORF; its function is uncertain. CDR3 residues: CASSLLSRTFMNTEAFF. CDR3 sequence (DNA): TGCGCCAGCAGTCTCCTGTCCCGGACATTTATGAACACTGAAGCTTTCTTT.